These 21 T cell receptor beta chains came from one sample sequenced in a study of T cells in Graves' hyperthyroidism and ophthalmopathy. The CDR3 regions of TCR beta were amplified from RNA transcripts. The HTBI primer set drove a first-round RT-PCR of the TCR CDR3. Using its own MiXCR run on the multiplex PCR reads, TCRdb lists one record per CDR3 protein. The sample includes about 420,000 distinct CDR3 sequences, about 13% of them seen just once. The sample comprised blood. The receptor set was obtained from a woman aged 18 to 35 with Graves' hyperthyroidism.

This clonotype was recorded many times. The genes are TRBV2 and TRBJ2-1; D not certain. V lost 6 bases, J lost 10 bases, and 1 base lay in between. The CDR3 contains 8 residues. From germline, CDR1 is SNHLY and CDR2 FYNNEI. The CDR3 spells CASSEQFF. The CDR3 bases are TGTGCCAGCAGCGAGCAGTTCTTC. The full variable domain, completed using reference TRBV2 and TRBJ2-1, is EPEVTQTPSHQVTQMGQEVILRCVPISNHLYFYWYRQILGQKVEFLVSFYNNEISEKSEIFDDQFSVERPDGSNFTLKIRSTKLEDSAMYFCASSEQFFGPGTRLTVL.

Only a few counts were recorded for this clonotype. The chain is built from TRBV7-9 and TRBJ2-1, with D perhaps matching TRBD2 (9 bases). The CDR3 spans 20 residues. CDR1 and CDR2 (germline): SEHNR, FQNEAQ (reference sequence). V lost 2 bases to trimming and J lost 4 bases, with 27 bases between them. The CDR3 DNA sequence: TGTGCCAGCAGCTTATGGTCCGCAGGGGGCGCGGGAGGGCCGTACAATGAGCAGTTCTTC. Translating gives CASSLWSAGGAGGPYNEQFF. The whole variable domain, remainder taken from reference TRBV7-9 and TRBJ2-1, is DTGVSQNPRHKITKRGQNVTFRCDPISEHNRLYWYRQTLGQGPEFLTYFQNEAQLEKSRLLSDRFSAERPKGSFSTLEIQRTEQGDSAMYLCASSLWSAGGAGGPYNEQFFGPGTRLTVL.

The table lists this clonotype with a few counts. The chain employs TRBV9 and TRBJ2-3; 15 bases map to TRBD2. The V gene end was trimmed by 0 bases and the J gene end by 4 bases; junction bases not matched to a gene: 3. The length of the CDR3 is 17 residues. The germline gives CDR1 SGDLS, CDR2 YYNGEE. Written as DNA, the CDR3 is TGTGCCAGCAGCGTAGGGACTAGCGGGAGGGCCGCAGATACGCAGTATTTT. Translating gives CASSVGTSGRAADTQYF.

V is TRBV12-3 or TRBV12-4 and J is TRBJ2-5; TRBD1 is a possible D gene (6 bases). The CDR3 loop spans 14 amino acids. V gave up 5 bases and J gave up 5 bases, with 15 bases separating them. CDR3 nucleotide sequence: TGTGCCAGCAGTATTACAGGGCCGCGGGAGACCCAGTACTTC. Encoded protein: CASSITGPRETQYF.

Only a few counts were recorded for this clonotype. The chain joins TRBV19 to TRBJ1-1, with a tentative D call TRBD1 (5 bases). The CDR3 totals 13 residues. CDR1 and CDR2 (germline): LNHDA, SQIVND (reference sequence). Trimming stripped 3 bases from V and 4 bases from J, with 9 bases between. CDR3 nucleotide sequence: TGTGCCAGTAGTATGGGGGGGGGCACTGAAGCTTTCTTT. Protein sequence: CASSMGGGTEAFF.

This chain links TRBV4-1 with TRBJ2-2; D possibly uses TRBD1 or TRBD2 (5 bases each). Germline V lookup: CDR1 MGHRA, CDR2 YSYEKL. The CDR3 is 16 residues long. V was cut by 4 bases and J by 7 bases, with 19 bases left in between. CDR3 in amino acids: CASSPRSEGRIGELFF. The CDR3 DNA follows: TGCGCCAGCAGCCCTCGATCCGAGGGGCGCATCGGGGAGCTGTTTTTT.

The chain couples TRBV5-5 to TRBJ1-5; TRBD1 matches 10 bases. The CDR3 consists of 14 residues. V shed 4 bases, J shed 4 bases, and the junction held 2 bases outside the gene matches. Germline loops: CDR1 SGHKS, CDR2 YYEKEE (reference sequence). The CDR3 DNA reads TGTGCCAGCAGCACGGACAGGGGGAATCAGCCCCAGCATTTT. It codes for CASSTDRGNQPQHF.

There are many counts of this clonotype. This sequence joins TRBV7-9 and TRBJ2-1; 7 positions agree with TRBD2. This CDR3 has 15 amino acids. The germline V gene encodes CDR1 SEHNR and CDR2 FQNEAQ (reference sequence). With 5 bases clipped from V and 7 bases from J, the junction kept 11 bases outside the gene matches. Here the CDR3 reads CASSLPGPGGNEQFF. The CDR3 DNA reads TGTGCCAGCAGCCTCCCGGGGCCGGGGGGAAATGAGCAGTTCTTC.

This clonotype was found once. The V gene is TRBV4-1, the J gene TRBJ2-4, with 10 bases aligning to TRBD2. With V trimmed by 1 base and J by 0 bases, 6 bases remained unmatched. Germline lookup yields CDR1 MGHRA and CDR2 YSYEKL. The CDR3 covers 18 residues. The CDR3 loop is CASSQGTSGPLAKNIQYF. Here the CDR3 DNA reads TGCGCCAGCAGCCAAGGGACTAGCGGACCTCTAGCCAAAAACATTCAGTACTTC.

This clonotype has just a few counts. The V call is TRBV10-3, the J call TRBJ1-4, with a possible D match to TRBD1 (6 bases). Germline-derived CDR1 and CDR2 are ENHRY and SYGVKD. The CDR3 runs to 16 residues. The V end was cut by 4 bases, the J end by 2 bases, with 14 bases between. The CDR3 sequence: CAISGRGGETNEKLFF. Here the CDR3 DNA reads TGTGCCATCAGTGGGCGAGGGGGTGAGACTAATGAAAAACTGTTTTTT.

This clonotype turned up a few times. This rearrangement joins TRBV2 to TRBJ1-5, with TRBD1 matching over 10 bases. The CDR3 loop spans 15 amino acids. V was pared by 6 bases and J by 0 bases, with 2 bases of the junction left unmatched. Germline CDR1 is SNHLY and CDR2 is FYNNEI. CDR3 protein: CASSGTGDSNQPQHF. The CDR3 DNA is TGTGCCAGCAGCGGGACAGGGGATAGCAATCAGCCCCAGCATTTT.

This clonotype has at least ten counts. This chain links TRBV12-3 or TRBV12-4 with TRBJ2-5; D remains ambiguous. The CDR3 sequence is 14 residues long. The ends were cut back, 6 bases at V and 4 bases at J, with 15 bases in the middle. This CDR3 is CASRADQRAETQYF. As DNA, the CDR3 is TGTGCCAGCAGGGCGGACCAAAGGGCAGAGACCCAGTACTTC.

This clonotype has ten or more counts. The chain uses TRBV20-1 and TRBJ2-7, with D possibly TRBD1 on 6 matching bases. V was clipped by 3 bases and J by 1 base, with 10 bases between them. This CDR3 has 13 amino acids. CDR1 and CDR2 (germline): DFQATT, SNEGSKA (reference sequence). CDR3 protein: CSARRQGSYEQYF. The CDR3 DNA is TGCAGTGCTAGGCGGCAGGGGTCCTACGAGCAGTACTTC.

The rearrangement uses TRBV11-2 and TRBJ1-3; D not certain. V was trimmed by 2 bases and J by 0 bases, leaving 5 bases between them. The CDR3 covers 14 residues. Germline V gene sequence: CDR1 SGHAT, CDR2 FQNNGV. CDR3 nucleotide sequence: TGTGCCAGCAGCTTACCCAGCTCTGGAAACACCATATATTTT. The encoded protein is CASSLPSSGNTIYF.

This clonotype was seen ten or more times. This chain connects TRBV12-3 or TRBV12-4 to TRBJ2-7, with TRBD2 as a possible D gene (5 bases). CDR3 length: 13 residues. Trimming cost V 6 bases and J 3 bases, with 12 bases left between them. CDR3 residues: CASSRGIIYEQYF. The DNA for the CDR3 is TGTGCCAGCAGCCGAGGGATAATCTACGAGCAGTACTTC.

The table lists this clonotype with a few counts. V gene TRBV10-2 combines with J gene TRBJ2-1; 8 bases are a match to TRBD2. The CDR3 totals 17 residues. Germline CDR1 and CDR2: WSHSY and SAAADI. The trim removed 0 bases at V and 3 bases at J, leaving 7 bases unmatched. The CDR3 DNA reads as TGCGCCAGCAGTGAGTCGTTTTCTAGCGGGTACTACAATGAGCAGTTCTTC. Its protein product is CASSESFSSGYYNEQFF.

This clonotype was recorded at least ten times. The rearrangement uses TRBV28 and TRBJ2-5; 12 bases are a match to TRBD1. The junction had 10 bases not matched to a gene; V was cut back by 5 bases and J by 12 bases. The CDR3 is 14 amino acids. Germline V lookup: CDR1 MDHEN, CDR2 SYDVKM. The CDR3 coding sequence is TGTGCCAGCAGTCAGACCGGGACAGGGGGCGCCAAGTACTTC. Residues: CASSQTGTGGAKYF.

V is TRBV9 and J is TRBJ1-6, with 8 positions matching TRBD1. CDR3 length equals 15 residues. Germline V gene data show CDR1 as SGDLS and CDR2 as YYNGEE. Germline trimming cut 4 bases from V and 7 bases from J; bases unmatched to any gene: 7. CDR3 nucleotides: TGTGCCAGCAGCCCTAAGACAGGGGAGAATTCACCCCTCCACTTT. Protein sequence: CASSPKTGENSPLHF.

This clonotype has ten or more counts. The chain couples TRBV5-5 to TRBJ2-7; the D gene is possibly TRBD1 (6 bases). The length of the CDR3 is 13 residues. The germline CDR1 and CDR2 sequences are SGHKS and YYEKEE (reference sequence). V was pared by 6 bases and J by 7 bases, with 17 bases between. The CDR3 sequence is CASTLSGGVEQYF. The CDR3 DNA reads as TGTGCCAGCACCCTATCTGGGGGCGTAGAGCAGTACTTC. Complete variable domain (other parts from reference TRBV5-5 and TRBJ2-7): DAGVTQSPTHLIKTRGQQVTLRCSPISGHKSVSWYQQVLGQGPQFIFQYYEKEERGRGNFPDRFSARQFPNYSSELNVNALLLGDSALYLCASTLSGGVEQYFGPGTRLTVT.

This clonotype was observed a handful of times. The chain uses TRBV4-1 and TRBJ1-5; perhaps TRBD1 as D (6 bases). The CDR3 is 21 residues long. Germline CDR1 reads MGHRA; CDR2 reads YSYEKL. The ends were cut back, 2 bases at V and 0 bases at J, with 26 bases in the middle. This CDR3 reads CASSQFKLRAGAELSNQPQHF. The CDR3 nucleotides read TGCGCCAGCAGCCAATTTAAGCTCAGGGCAGGGGCCGAACTTAGCAATCAGCCCCAGCATTTT.

This clonotype came up many times. The rearrangement uses TRBV6-2 or TRBV6-3 and TRBJ2-7; 7 nucleotides agree with TRBD2. The J segment lost 0 bases and the V segment lost 7 bases, leaving 9 bases of the junction unmatched. The CDR3 totals 15 residues. From germline, CDR1 is MNHEY and CDR2 SVGEGT. CDR3 sequence: CASTEPGTTSYEQYF. For the CDR3, the DNA is TGTGCCAGCACCGAACCCGGGACTACCTCCTACGAGCAGTACTTC.